This TCR beta chain was sequenced during a study of identical twins. Regarding the study as a whole: Excess sharing between twins was weaker in beta out-of-frame sequences. Fewer insertions characterized abundant cord blood beta clonotypes, whereas memory repertoires showed none. Analyses of zero insertions could be partly confounded by invariant MAIT and iNKT cells.

Trimming stripped 0 bases from V and 10 bases from J, with 5 bases between. Germline V gene sequence: CDR1 SGHRS, CDR2 YFSETQ. This CDR3 has 11 amino acids. This clonotype was seen repeatedly, ten times or more. Its matching antigen is unknown. Unique molecular identifiers were present on the cDNA, and a universal primer site came from template switching. Using its own MiXCR run on the 5' RACE reads, TCRdb lists one record per CDR3 protein. This sample yields more than 650,000 distinct CDR3 sequences, of which around 6% are seen a single time; around 2% belongs to the top ten. Sequencing was done on a sample of naive T cells sorted from blood. The sequence was collected from a man between 18 and 29 years old in good health. The chain links TRBV5-1 to TRBJ2-1; D not certain. This CDR3 is CASSLEWEQFF. As DNA, the CDR3 is TGCGCCAGCAGCTTGGAGTGGGAGCAGTTCTTC.